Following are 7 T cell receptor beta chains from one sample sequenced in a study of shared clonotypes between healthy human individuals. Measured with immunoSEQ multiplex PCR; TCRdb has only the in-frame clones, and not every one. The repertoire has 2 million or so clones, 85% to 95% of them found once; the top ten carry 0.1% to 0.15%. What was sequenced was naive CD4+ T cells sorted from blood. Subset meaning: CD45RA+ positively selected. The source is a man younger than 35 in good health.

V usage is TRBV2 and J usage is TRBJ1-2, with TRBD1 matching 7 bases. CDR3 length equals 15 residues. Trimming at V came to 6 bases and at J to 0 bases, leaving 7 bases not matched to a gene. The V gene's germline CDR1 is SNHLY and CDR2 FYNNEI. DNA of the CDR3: TGTGCCAGCAGCGAGGACAGGAGTACTAACTATGGCTACACCTTC. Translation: CASSEDRSTNYGYTF. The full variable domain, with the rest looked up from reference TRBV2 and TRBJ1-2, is EPEVTQTPSHQVTQMGQEVILRCVPISNHLYFYWYRQILGQKVEFLVSFYNNEISEKSEIFDDQFSVERPDGSNFTLKIRSTKLEDSAMYFCASSEDRSTNYGYTFGSGTRLTVV.

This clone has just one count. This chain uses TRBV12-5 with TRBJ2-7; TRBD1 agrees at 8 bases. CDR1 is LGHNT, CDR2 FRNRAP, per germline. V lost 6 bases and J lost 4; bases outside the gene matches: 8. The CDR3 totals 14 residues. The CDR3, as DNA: TGTGCTAGTGGCCAAGGACAGGGTGGGTACGAGCAGTACTTC. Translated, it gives CASGQGQGGYEQYF.

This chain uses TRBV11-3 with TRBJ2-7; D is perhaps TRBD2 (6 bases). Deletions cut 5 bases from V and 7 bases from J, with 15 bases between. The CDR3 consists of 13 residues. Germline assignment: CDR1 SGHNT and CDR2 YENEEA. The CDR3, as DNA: TGTGCCAGCAGCCGGGACTTTATGAGGGAGCAGTACTTC. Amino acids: CASSRDFMREQYF.

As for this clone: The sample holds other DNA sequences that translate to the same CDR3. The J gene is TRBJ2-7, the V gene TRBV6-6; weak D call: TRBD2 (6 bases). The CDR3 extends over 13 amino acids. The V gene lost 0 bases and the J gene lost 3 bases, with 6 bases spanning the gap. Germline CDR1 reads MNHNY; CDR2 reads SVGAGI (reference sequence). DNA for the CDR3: TGTGCCAGCAGTTACTCGGAGGGCTACGAGCAGTACTTC. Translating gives CASSYSEGYEQYF.

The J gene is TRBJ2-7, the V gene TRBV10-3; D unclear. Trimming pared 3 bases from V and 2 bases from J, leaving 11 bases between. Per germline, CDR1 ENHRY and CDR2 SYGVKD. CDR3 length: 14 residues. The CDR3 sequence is CAISDGVSPYEQYF. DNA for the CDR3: TGTGCCATCAGTGATGGGGTCTCGCCCTACGAGCAGTACTTC.

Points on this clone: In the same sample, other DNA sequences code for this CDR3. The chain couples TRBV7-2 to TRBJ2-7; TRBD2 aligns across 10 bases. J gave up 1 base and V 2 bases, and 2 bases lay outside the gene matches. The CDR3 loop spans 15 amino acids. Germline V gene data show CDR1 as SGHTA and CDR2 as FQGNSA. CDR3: CASSLLAGVSYEQYF. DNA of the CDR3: TGTGCCAGCAGCTTACTAGCGGGAGTATCCTACGAGCAGTACTTC.

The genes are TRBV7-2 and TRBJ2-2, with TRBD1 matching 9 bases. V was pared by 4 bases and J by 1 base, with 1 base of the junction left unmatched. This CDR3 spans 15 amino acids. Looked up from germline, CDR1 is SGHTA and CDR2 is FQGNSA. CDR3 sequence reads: CASSWGQGNTGELFF. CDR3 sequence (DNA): TGTGCCAGCAGCTGGGGACAGGGGAACACCGGGGAGCTGTTTTTT.